The source of this T cell receptor beta chain is a study of human T cells and chemical hapten exposure. This clonotype was recorded many times. The CDR3 loop spans 14 amino acids. Germline V CDR1 and CDR2: SGHTA, FQGTGA. V was clipped by 5 bases and J by 3 bases, with 14 bases between them. The sample's time point: healthy volunteer bleed at 6 weeks. Blood, whole and unfractionated, served as the source for total RNA extraction. MiXCR was run by TCRdb on the RACE reads, yielding one entry per CDR3 protein. This repertoire shows 35,000 to 55,000 distinct CDR3 sequences, 3% to 4% found once; its top ten account for 4.5% to 6.5%.

Material: whole blood. The V gene is TRBV7-3, the J gene TRBJ2-7; a weak D match, TRBD1 (5 bases). This clonotype was sampled from a human donor in good health. Some clones in this sample may be carry-over from other donors' samples. The chain's CDR3 is CASSPQDRFYEQYF. The CDR3 nucleotides are TGTGCCAGCAGCCCACAGGACCGATTCTACGAGCAGTACTTC.